The clone carrying this T cell receptor beta chain is judged medium-sized. Study members were between roughly 18 and 100 years old and lived in some 22 US regions. A COVID-19 case had been met by exposed participants during the 2 weeks before study entry. The source of the sample is a study of blood T cell repertoires in COVID-19. Sequencing used immunoSEQ multiplex PCR; TCRdb keeps in-frame clones, though not all of them. The sample contains 65,000 or so clones, just over 70% of which appear only once. The germline V and J ends were trimmed by 4 bases and 7 bases, with 5 bases remaining between them. Germline CDR1 and CDR2: WNHNN and SYGVQD (reference sequence). The CDR3 is 11 amino acids.

This chain connects TRBV10-1 to TRBJ2-1; no reliable D call. The sample was PBMCs or T cells enriched from blood (not recorded which). The TCR was taken from a woman aged 55 to 70 who had been exposed to COVID-19. The CDR3 reads CASSGSNEQFF. As DNA, the CDR3 is TGCGCCAGCAGTGGTAGTAATGAGCAGTTCTTC.